The rows below give T cell receptor beta chains drawn from one sample of a study of cytomegalovirus exposure and HLA in healthy donors. Only in-frame clones appear in the TCRdb table, and some are missing; sequencing was by immunoSEQ multiplex PCR. The sample shows about 130,000 clones, around four fifths of them seen only once. Sequencing input: PBMCs. The receptors here all came from a boy aged 5-17 years in good health and CMV-seronegative. CDR3s include the opening cysteine and the closing phenylalanine or tryptophan. A D gene is named only where the DNA matches it firmly. A clone size is listed for some rows: how often the clone was seen (once, few, many), or a class if it is expanded.

CDR3nt: TGTGCCTGGAGTGTGAAAGGGGTTACAGATACGCAGTATTTT
CDR3aa: CAWSVKGVTDTQYF
d_gene: NA
j_gene: TRBJ2-3
v_gene: TRBV30
abundance: once

CDR3nt: TGTGCCAGCAGTTCCCCCAGACAACTTAACTATGGCTACACCTTC
CDR3aa: CASSSPRQLNYGYTF
d_gene: NA
j_gene: TRBJ1-2
v_gene: TRBV6-5
abundance: NA

CDR3nt: TGCAGCGTTGAAGACGGGACTCCCTCGTACGAGCAGTACTTC
CDR3aa: CSVEDGTPSYEQYF
d_gene: NA
j_gene: TRBJ2-7
v_gene: TRBV29-1
abundance: NA

CDR3nt: TGTGCCAGTATCTCCAGCGGGAGATTTAATGAGCAGTTCTTC
CDR3aa: CASISSGRFNEQFF
d_gene: TRBD2
j_gene: TRBJ2-1
v_gene: TRBV19
abundance: NA

CDR3nt: TGTGCCACCAGCAGAGGTCCAGGACAGGACTCCTACAATGAGCAGTTCTTC
CDR3aa: CATSRGPGQDSYNEQFF
d_gene: TRBD1
j_gene: TRBJ2-1
v_gene: TRBV15
abundance: NA

CDR3nt: TGCGCCAGCAGCTTCGCCTCATGGGCTGATAACTATGGCTACACCTTC
CDR3aa: CASSFASWADNYGYTF
d_gene: NA
j_gene: TRBJ1-2
v_gene: TRBV5-1
abundance: NA

CDR3nt: TGTGCCAGCAGCGGAACAGGGGGCGGTGAGCAGTTCTTC
CDR3aa: CASSGTGGGEQFF
d_gene: TRBD1
j_gene: TRBJ2-1
v_gene: TRBV9
abundance: NA

CDR3nt: TGTGCCAGCCGAGACTCCACTGGCTACACCTTC
CDR3aa: CASRDSTGYTF
d_gene: NA
j_gene: TRBJ1-2
v_gene: TRBV6-5
abundance: NA

CDR3nt: TGTGCCAGCAGCCGTCTAACGGGGAGCACTGAAGCTTTCTTT
CDR3aa: CASSRLTGSTEAFF
d_gene: NA
j_gene: TRBJ1-1
v_gene: TRBV7-2
abundance: few

CDR3nt: TGCGCCAGCAGCCATGAAGGACAGGGTGACCAAGAGACCCAGTACTTC
CDR3aa: CASSHEGQGDQETQYF
d_gene: TRBD1
j_gene: TRBJ2-5
v_gene: TRBV4-1
abundance: few

CDR3nt: TGTGCCAGCAGCTTCATGGGACTAAACAATGAGCAGTTCTTC
CDR3aa: CASSFMGLNNEQFF
d_gene: TRBD2
j_gene: TRBJ2-1
v_gene: TRBV2
abundance: NA

CDR3nt: TGTGCCTGGGGGGACAGTCACTACAATGAGCAGTTCTTC
CDR3aa: CAWGDSHYNEQFF
d_gene: TRBD1
j_gene: TRBJ2-1
v_gene: TRBV30
abundance: NA

CDR3nt: TGTGCCACCCACTCCCGGCTGACTTCCTACGAGCAGTACTTC
CDR3aa: CATHSRLTSYEQYF
d_gene: NA
j_gene: TRBJ2-7
v_gene: TRBV6-5
abundance: NA

CDR3nt: TGCGCCAGCAGCCAAGTGGGAGGGACGGACAACGAGCAGTACTTC
CDR3aa: CASSQVGGTDNEQYF
d_gene: TRBD2
j_gene: TRBJ2-7
v_gene: TRBV4-1
abundance: NA

CDR3nt: TGTGCCAGCAGCGCCGTAGGGAGAGGGAACACTGAAGCTTTCTTT
CDR3aa: CASSAVGRGNTEAFF
d_gene: NA
j_gene: TRBJ1-1
v_gene: TRBV11-1
abundance: NA

CDR3nt: TGTGCCTCGTCATTGGGCGTGGAGACCCAGTACTTC
CDR3aa: CASSLGVETQYF
d_gene: NA
j_gene: TRBJ2-5
v_gene: TRBV25-1
abundance: NA

CDR3nt: TGTGCCAGCACCGCTGACAGGGCTAACTATGGCTACACCTTC
CDR3aa: CASTADRANYGYTF
d_gene: TRBD1
j_gene: TRBJ1-2
v_gene: TRBV7-8
abundance: once

CDR3nt: TGCGCCAGCAGCCAAGGGGCCCGCGGGGGGCTAACTAATGAAAAACTGTTTTTT
CDR3aa: CASSQGARGGLTNEKLFF
d_gene: NA
j_gene: TRBJ1-4
v_gene: TRBV4-1
abundance: NA

CDR3nt: TGTGCCAGCAGTGGAACGGACTTCGTTCAAGAGACCCAGTACTTC
CDR3aa: CASSGTDFVQETQYF
d_gene: NA
j_gene: TRBJ2-5
v_gene: TRBV5-6
abundance: NA

CDR3nt: TGCGCCAGCTCGGGGGGATGGTCGAACACTGAAGCTTTCTTT
CDR3aa: CASSGGWSNTEAFF
d_gene: NA
j_gene: TRBJ1-1
v_gene: TRBV4-1
abundance: NA

CDR3nt: TGCAGCGCTTACGACAGGCATTATGGCTACACCTTC
CDR3aa: CSAYDRHYGYTF
d_gene: NA
j_gene: TRBJ1-2
v_gene: TRBV29-1
abundance: NA

CDR3nt: TGTGCCAGCAGCTTGGACAGGACCATTTTCTACGAGCAGTACTTC
CDR3aa: CASSLDRTIFYEQYF
d_gene: TRBD1
j_gene: TRBJ2-7
v_gene: TRBV7-9
abundance: NA

CDR3nt: TGTGCCAGCAGCTCACAGGCGAACACTGAAGCTTTCTTT
CDR3aa: CASSSQANTEAFF
d_gene: NA
j_gene: TRBJ1-1
v_gene: TRBV11-1
abundance: NA

CDR3nt: TGTGCCAGCAGCCTTCATACAGCCAACTCGGACACTGAAGCTTTCTTT
CDR3aa: CASSLHTANSDTEAFF
d_gene: NA
j_gene: TRBJ1-1
v_gene: TRBV4-2
abundance: NA

CDR3nt: TGTGCCACGGGACTTACAGGAATTAGCAATCAGCCCCAGCATTTT
CDR3aa: CATGLTGISNQPQHF
d_gene: NA
j_gene: TRBJ1-5
v_gene: TRBV19
abundance: NA

CDR3nt: TGTGCCAGCAGCTCTACCGGTCCCCTAGGCGTGGAGCTGTTTTTT
CDR3aa: CASSSTGPLGVELFF
d_gene: NA
j_gene: TRBJ2-2
v_gene: TRBV7-9
abundance: NA

CDR3nt: TGTGCCAGCAGTGGGGACAGGGGGACTGGGGCCAACGTCCTGACTTTC
CDR3aa: CASSGDRGTGANVLTF
d_gene: TRBD1
j_gene: TRBJ2-6
v_gene: TRBV2
abundance: NA

CDR3nt: TGTGCCAGCAGCAGAGAAAACGCCTACGAGCAGTACTTC
CDR3aa: CASSRENAYEQYF
d_gene: NA
j_gene: TRBJ2-7
v_gene: TRBV7-2
abundance: NA

CDR3nt: TGTGCCAGCAGCTTAGGGACAGCAACTAATGAAAAACTGTTTTTT
CDR3aa: CASSLGTATNEKLFF
d_gene: NA
j_gene: TRBJ1-4
v_gene: TRBV11-2
abundance: NA

CDR3nt: TGTGCCACCAATAATCGGGGGGATGAAAAACTGTTTTTT
CDR3aa: CATNNRGDEKLFF
d_gene: NA
j_gene: TRBJ1-4
v_gene: TRBV6-5
abundance: NA

CDR3nt: TGTGCCAGCAGCGAGACTCAGAGCTCCTACAATGAGCAGTTCTTC
CDR3aa: CASSETQSSYNEQFF
d_gene: NA
j_gene: TRBJ2-1
v_gene: TRBV7-7
abundance: NA

CDR3nt: TGTGCCATCAGTGAGTCGCTGACTTCCTACAATGAGCAGTTCTTC
CDR3aa: CAISESLTSYNEQFF
d_gene: NA
j_gene: TRBJ2-1
v_gene: TRBV10-3
abundance: NA

CDR3nt: TGTGCCTGGAGTGGACTAGGGACGGGTGAGCAGTTCTTC
CDR3aa: CAWSGLGTGEQFF
d_gene: NA
j_gene: TRBJ2-1
v_gene: TRBV30
abundance: NA

CDR3nt: TGTGCCAGCAGCTTGGATGGGGCTGGCCGCTCTGGGGCCAACGTCCTGACTTTC
CDR3aa: CASSLDGAGRSGANVLTF
d_gene: NA
j_gene: TRBJ2-6
v_gene: TRBV5-4
abundance: NA

CDR3nt: TGCGCCAGCAGCCGGGACAGAGCCTACGAGCAGTACTTC
CDR3aa: CASSRDRAYEQYF
d_gene: TRBD1
j_gene: TRBJ2-7
v_gene: TRBV10-1
abundance: NA

CDR3nt: TGTGCCAGCAGGCCCGGGAATTCCTACGAGCAGTACTTC
CDR3aa: CASRPGNSYEQYF
d_gene: NA
j_gene: TRBJ2-7
v_gene: TRBV6-6
abundance: NA

CDR3nt: TGTGCCAGCAGTGATCTTGGACAGGCTAATGAAAAACTGTTTTTT
CDR3aa: CASSDLGQANEKLFF
d_gene: TRBD1
j_gene: TRBJ1-4
v_gene: TRBV6-1
abundance: NA

CDR3nt: TGTGCCAGCGGTGAGGGGACAGGGGCCGGCTATGGCTACACCTTC
CDR3aa: CASGEGTGAGYGYTF
d_gene: TRBD1
j_gene: TRBJ1-2
v_gene: TRBV5-4
abundance: NA

CDR3nt: TGCGCCAGCAGCTTGGAGACTAGCGGGGCCCAAGAGACCCAGTACTTC
CDR3aa: CASSLETSGAQETQYF
d_gene: TRBD2
j_gene: TRBJ2-5
v_gene: TRBV5-1
abundance: NA

CDR3nt: TGTGCCAGCAGCTTAGACCCCGGTTCCCTTTACTACGAGCAGTACTTC
CDR3aa: CASSLDPGSLYYEQYF
d_gene: NA
j_gene: TRBJ2-7
v_gene: TRBV7-9
abundance: once

CDR3nt: TGTGCCACCACGGAGCCTTTCATGAACACTGAAGCTTTCTTT
CDR3aa: CATTEPFMNTEAFF
d_gene: NA
j_gene: TRBJ1-1
v_gene: TRBV19
abundance: NA

CDR3nt: TGTGCCAGCAGCGCGGGACTAGCGGGACACAATGAGCAGTTCTTC
CDR3aa: CASSAGLAGHNEQFF
d_gene: TRBD2
j_gene: TRBJ2-1
v_gene: TRBV9
abundance: NA

CDR3nt: TGTGCCACCAGCAGAGATCGGAGTAGCGGGAGTTTCGACGAGCAGTACTTC
CDR3aa: CATSRDRSSGSFDEQYF
d_gene: TRBD2
j_gene: TRBJ2-7
v_gene: TRBV15
abundance: NA

CDR3nt: TGTGCCACCCAGCGGGGGAGCTCCTACAATGAGCAGTTCTTC
CDR3aa: CATQRGSSYNEQFF
d_gene: TRBD2
j_gene: TRBJ2-1
v_gene: TRBV5-4
abundance: NA

CDR3nt: TGTGCCAGCACCCTAGGGCGGGAGAACGGGGAGCTGTTTTTT
CDR3aa: CASTLGRENGELFF
d_gene: TRBD2
j_gene: TRBJ2-2
v_gene: TRBV7-9
abundance: NA

CDR3nt: TGTGCCACCAGCAGAGACGGGCTAGCGCTAGAGACCCAGTACTTC
CDR3aa: CATSRDGLALETQYF
d_gene: NA
j_gene: TRBJ2-5
v_gene: TRBV15
abundance: NA

CDR3nt: TGTGCCAGCATCATGACCGGGACTAGCCCTTCCTACGAGCAGTACTTC
CDR3aa: CASIMTGTSPSYEQYF
d_gene: TRBD2
j_gene: TRBJ2-7
v_gene: TRBV7-9
abundance: NA

CDR3nt: TGTGCCAGCAACCAAAGACTAGCGGGAGTATACGAGCAGTACTTC
CDR3aa: CASNQRLAGVYEQYF
d_gene: TRBD2
j_gene: TRBJ2-7
v_gene: TRBV6-1
abundance: NA

CDR3nt: TGTGCCAGCAGCGTCAGGGATGCTGAAGCTTTCTTT
CDR3aa: CASSVRDAEAFF
d_gene: NA
j_gene: TRBJ1-1
v_gene: TRBV5-6
abundance: NA

CDR3nt: TGCAGCGTTGAAGGGGAGTTAGCGGGTATAGGAGATACGCAGTATTTT
CDR3aa: CSVEGELAGIGDTQYF
d_gene: TRBD2
j_gene: TRBJ2-3
v_gene: TRBV29-1
abundance: NA

CDR3nt: TGCGCCAGCAGCCAAGCCGAGGGCGACATCTATGGCTACACCTTC
CDR3aa: CASSQAEGDIYGYTF
d_gene: NA
j_gene: TRBJ1-2
v_gene: TRBV4-1
abundance: NA

CDR3nt: TGTGCCAGCAGTCCCCAGGGGGGTGGATACGAGCAGTACTTC
CDR3aa: CASSPQGGGYEQYF
d_gene: NA
j_gene: TRBJ2-7
v_gene: TRBV27
abundance: NA